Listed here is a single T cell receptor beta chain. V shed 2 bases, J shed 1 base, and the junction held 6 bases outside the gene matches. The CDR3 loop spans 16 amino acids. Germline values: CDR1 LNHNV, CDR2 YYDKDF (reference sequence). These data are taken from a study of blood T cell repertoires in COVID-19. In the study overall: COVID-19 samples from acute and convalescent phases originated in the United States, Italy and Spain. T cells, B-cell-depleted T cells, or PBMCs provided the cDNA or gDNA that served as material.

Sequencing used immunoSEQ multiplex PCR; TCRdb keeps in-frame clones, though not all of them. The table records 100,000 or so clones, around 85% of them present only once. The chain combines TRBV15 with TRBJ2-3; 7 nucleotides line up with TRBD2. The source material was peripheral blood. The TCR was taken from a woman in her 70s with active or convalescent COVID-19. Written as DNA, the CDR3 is TGTGCCACCAGCAGACCCCTAGCGGATCGCACAGATACGCAGTATTTT. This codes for CATSRPLADRTDTQYF.